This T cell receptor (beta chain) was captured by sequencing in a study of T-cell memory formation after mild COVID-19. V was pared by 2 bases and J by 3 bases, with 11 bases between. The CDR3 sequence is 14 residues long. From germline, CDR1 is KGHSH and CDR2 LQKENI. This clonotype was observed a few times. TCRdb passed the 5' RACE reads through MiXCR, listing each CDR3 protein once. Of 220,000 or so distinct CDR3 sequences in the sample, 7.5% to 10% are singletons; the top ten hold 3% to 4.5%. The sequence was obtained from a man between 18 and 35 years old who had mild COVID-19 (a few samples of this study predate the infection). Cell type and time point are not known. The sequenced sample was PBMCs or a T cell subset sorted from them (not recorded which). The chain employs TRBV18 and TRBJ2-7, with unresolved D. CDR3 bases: TGTGCCAGCTCACCATCCGTACAGATCTACGAGCAGTACTTC. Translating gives CASSPSVQIYEQYF.